This TCR beta chain was observed in a study of T cell clones after liver transplantation. Background on the study: TCRbeta sequencing after a pre-transplant mixed lymphocyte reaction identified graft-donor-reactive clones, later tracked in post-transplant blood.

This clone was recorded once. Germline loops: CDR1 SNHLY, CDR2 FYNNEI. The junction had 5 bases not matched to a gene; V was cut back by 10 bases and J by 1 base. This CDR3 contains 13 residues. The repertoire was sequenced with immunoSEQ multiplex PCR; TCRdb's copy has only in-frame clones and lacks some. The table has tens of thousands of clones, 75% to 90% seen once. Unstimulated PBMCs were sorted into CD3+CD4+ and CD3+CD8+ populations. This sequence was found in a human patient who received a liver transplant. A subset of T cells may come from the graft donor. Here the sequenced sample was CD4+ T cells from blood, taken 12 months after liver transplant. This rearrangement joins TRBV2 to TRBJ1-1; the match to TRBD1 covers 8 bases. CDR3 in DNA: TGTGCCACCGGTGACAGGGGGAACACTGAAGCTTTCTTT. Its protein product is CATGDRGNTEAFF. Complete variable domain (other parts from reference TRBV2 and TRBJ1-1): EPEVTQTPSHQVTQMGQEVILRCVPISNHLYFYWYRQILGQKVEFLVSFYNNEISEKSEIFDDQFSVERPDGSNFTLKIRSTKLEDSAMYFCATGDRGNTEAFFGQGTRLTVV.